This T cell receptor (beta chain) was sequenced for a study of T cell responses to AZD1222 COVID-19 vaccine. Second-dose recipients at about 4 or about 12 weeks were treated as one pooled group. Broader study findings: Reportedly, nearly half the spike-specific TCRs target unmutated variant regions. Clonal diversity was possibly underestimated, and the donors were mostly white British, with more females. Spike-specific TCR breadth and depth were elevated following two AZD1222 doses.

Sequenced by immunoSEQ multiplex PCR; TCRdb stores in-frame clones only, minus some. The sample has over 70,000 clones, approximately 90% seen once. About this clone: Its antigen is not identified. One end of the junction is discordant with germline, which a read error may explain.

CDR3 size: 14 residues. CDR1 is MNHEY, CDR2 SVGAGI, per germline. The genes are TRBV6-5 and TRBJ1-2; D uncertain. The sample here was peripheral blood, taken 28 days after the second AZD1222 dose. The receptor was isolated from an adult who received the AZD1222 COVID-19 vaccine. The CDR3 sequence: CASSDSGTIYGYTF. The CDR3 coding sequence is TGTGCCAGCAGTGACTCGGGCACAATCTATGGCTACACCTTC.